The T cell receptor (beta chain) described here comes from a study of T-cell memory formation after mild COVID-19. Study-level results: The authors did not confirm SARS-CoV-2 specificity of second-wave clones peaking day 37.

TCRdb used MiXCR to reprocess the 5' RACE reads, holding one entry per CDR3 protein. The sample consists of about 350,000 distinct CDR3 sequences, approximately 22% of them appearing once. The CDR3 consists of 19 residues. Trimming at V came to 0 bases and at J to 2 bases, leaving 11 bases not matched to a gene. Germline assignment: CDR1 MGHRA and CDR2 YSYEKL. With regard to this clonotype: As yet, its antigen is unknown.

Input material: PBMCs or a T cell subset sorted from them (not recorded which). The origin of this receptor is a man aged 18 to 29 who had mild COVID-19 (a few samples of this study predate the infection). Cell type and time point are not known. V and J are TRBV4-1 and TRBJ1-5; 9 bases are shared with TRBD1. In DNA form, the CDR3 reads TGCGCCAGCAGCCAAGAATGGGACAGGGAAAGGCGGCGCAATCAGCCCCAGCATTTT. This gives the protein CASSQEWDRERRRNQPQHF.